This T cell receptor beta chain was profiled in a study of T cells after yellow fever vaccination. Germline CDR1 reads SGHTA; CDR2 reads FQGNSA. Trimming removed 0 bases at V and 0 bases at J, with 6 bases between. The CDR3 has 14 amino acids. MiXCR was run by TCRdb on the 5' RACE reads, yielding one entry per CDR3 protein. The data show under 400,000 distinct CDR3 sequences, roughly an eighth seen once. The TCR originated in a young man who received the YFV17D yellow fever vaccine. The chain recombines TRBV7-2 with TRBJ2-7; the D is unclear. This specimen was CD4+ T cells sorted from PBMCs, taken 15 days after the yellow fever booster vaccination. The DNA for the CDR3 is TGTGCCAGCAGCTTAGCCGCTAGCTCCTACGAGCAGTACGTC. Translating gives CASSLAASSYEQYV.